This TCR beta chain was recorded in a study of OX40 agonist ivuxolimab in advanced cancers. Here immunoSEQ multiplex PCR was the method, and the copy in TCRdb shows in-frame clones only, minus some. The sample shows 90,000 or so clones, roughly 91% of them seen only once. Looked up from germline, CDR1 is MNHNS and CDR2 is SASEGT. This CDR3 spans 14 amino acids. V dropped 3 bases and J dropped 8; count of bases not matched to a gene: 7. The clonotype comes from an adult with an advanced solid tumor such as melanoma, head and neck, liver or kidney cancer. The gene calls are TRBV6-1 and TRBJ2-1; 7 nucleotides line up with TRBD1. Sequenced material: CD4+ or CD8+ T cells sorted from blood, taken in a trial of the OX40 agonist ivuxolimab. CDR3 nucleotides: TGTGCCAGCAGTGAGCGGTCAGGGGGAGATGAGCAGTTCTTC. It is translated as CASSERSGGDEQFF.